These 30 T cell receptor beta chains share one sample of origin, sequenced in a study of regulatory T cells in long-lasting Graves disease. Indicated time point: persistent/refractory GD, antithyroid drugs over 5 years with positive TRAb. From PBMCs, RNA was extracted and then used to make the TCR library. Through Arm-PCR of CDR3 regions and iRepertoire HTBI primers, TCR beta libraries were built. TCRdb used MiXCR to reprocess the multiplex PCR reads, holding one entry per CDR3 protein. Among a few hundred thousand distinct CDR3 sequences listed, around 20% were seen once. This material consisted of peripheral blood mononuclear cells (PBMCs), taken when the disease was refractory, from a patient treated with antithyroid drugs. These receptors were obtained from a female donor with Graves disease.

The J gene is TRBJ2-5, the V gene TRBV15, with D hard to call. The CDR3 is 14 amino acids. The germline V gene encodes CDR1 LNHNV and CDR2 YYDKDF (reference sequence). Between the trimmed V and J ends, which lost 6 bases and 0 bases, there was a span of 11 bases. The CDR3 loop is CATRGFGNQETQYF. Here the CDR3 DNA reads TGTGCCACCAGGGGCTTTGGGAACCAAGAGACCCAGTACTTC.

This clonotype was seen only a few times. The rearrangement uses TRBV7-9 and TRBJ2-7; 8 positions agree with TRBD2. Trimming at V came to 5 bases and at J to 9 bases, leaving 18 bases not matched to a gene. Germline values: CDR1 SEHNR, CDR2 FQNEAQ (reference sequence). CDR3 size: 16 residues. CDR3 in DNA: TGTGCCAGCAGCCCTAGATCCGACGGGGTAGCGGGGACGCAGTACTTC. Protein: CASSPRSDGVAGTQYF.

This clonotype came up many times. The chain employs TRBV29-1 and TRBJ2-7, with 8 bases matching TRBD1. Trimming took 2 bases from V and 4 from J; bases not matched to a gene: 4. CDR1 is SQVTM and CDR2 is ANQGSEA in the germline V gene. The CDR3 loop spans 13 amino acids. In nucleotides, the CDR3 is TGCAGCGTTGAAAAAGGGACAGGTTACGAGCAGTACTTC. This translates into CSVEKGTGYEQYF.

V gene TRBV28 combines with J gene TRBJ2-7; TRBD1 agrees at 7 bases. This CDR3 comprises 15 residues. V gave up 6 bases and J gave up 0 bases; unmatched junction bases: 8. Looked up from germline, CDR1 is MDHEN and CDR2 is SYDVKM. CDR3 loop: CASSTADRSSYEQYF. CDR3 DNA: TGTGCCAGCAGCACCGCGGACAGGAGCTCCTACGAGCAGTACTTC.

The chain has TRBV19 and TRBJ1-1; D gene uncertain. The CDR3 spans 14 residues. CDR1 and CDR2 (germline): LNHDA, SQIVND (reference sequence). V was clipped by 3 bases and J by 5 bases, with 13 bases between them. The CDR3 coding sequence is TGTGCCAGTAGTATTTATGGATACGATACTGAAGCTTTCTTT. Protein: CASSIYGYDTEAFF.

This clonotype was observed many times. The chain joins TRBV6-1 to TRBJ1-1; D gene uncertain. CDR3 length equals 13 residues. V was cut by 7 bases and J by 1 base, with 10 bases left in between. Germline V gives CDR1 MNHNS, CDR2 SASEGT. CDR3 loop: CASKKQSNTEAFF. DNA of the CDR3: TGTGCCAGCAAGAAACAGTCGAACACTGAAGCTTTCTTT.

With respect to this clonotype: One base away lies a much larger clone, so this may be a sequencing read error. The CDR3 reads CASTSRAGTNYGYTF. DNA for the CDR3: TGTGCCAGCACAAGTAGGGCAGGCACTAACTATGGCTACACCTTC. The V gene is TRBV10-3, the J gene TRBJ1-2, with D uncertain. CDR1 and CDR2 (germline): ENHRY, SYGVKD. With 10 bases removed from V and 0 bases from J, the gap between germline ends came to 18 bases. The CDR3 has 15 amino acids.

This clonotype was found a few times. The CDR3 protein is CSVGESEQYF. The CDR3 DNA reads TGCAGCGTGGGTGAGTCCGAGCAGTACTTC. The rearrangement joins TRBV29-1 to TRBJ2-7; D remains ambiguous. The CDR3 runs to 10 residues. Germline CDR1 is SQVTM and CDR2 is ANQGSEA. Deletions cut 6 bases from V and 6 bases from J, with 9 bases between.

This clonotype was observed a handful of times. The chain is built from TRBV24-1 and TRBJ2-7; TRBD1 matches at 11 bases. This CDR3 region has 16 residues. V lost 2 bases, J lost 4 bases, and 6 bases stayed unmatched. The germline V gene encodes CDR1 KGHDR and CDR2 SFDVKD. Here the CDR3 reads CATSDSRDRGGYEQYF. CDR3 DNA: TGTGCCACCAGTGATTCCCGGGACAGGGGGGGATACGAGCAGTACTTC.

This clonotype appeared many times. The CDR3 loop is CASSDRLGTAGANVLTF. CDR3 DNA sequence: TGTGCCAGCAGTGACCGCCTCGGGACAGCTGGGGCCAACGTCCTGACTTTC. This chain connects TRBV6-1 to TRBJ2-6; 7 nucleotides match TRBD1. Per germline, CDR1 MNHNS and CDR2 SASEGT. The CDR3 is made up of 17 amino acids. The junction had 7 bases not matched to a gene; V was cut back by 3 bases and J by 2 bases.

The V gene is TRBV20-1, the J gene TRBJ2-2; no reliable D call. V was cut by 3 bases and J by 4 bases, with 9 bases left in between. This CDR3 has 13 residues. From germline, CDR1 is DFQATT and CDR2 SNEGSKA (reference sequence). The CDR3 DNA sequence: TGCAGTGCTAGTGAATTAAGCACCGGGGAGCTGTTTTTT. Translated: CSASELSTGELFF.

The chain combines TRBV7-2 with TRBJ1-2; the match to TRBD1 covers 7 bases. This CDR3 spans 13 amino acids. Per germline, CDR1 SGHTA and CDR2 FQGNSA. The V segment lost 5 bases and the J segment 8 bases; nucleotides outside the gene matches: 8. CDR3 in amino acids: CASSVRQGRGYTF. The CDR3 DNA follows: TGTGCCAGCAGCGTAAGACAGGGTAGGGGCTACACCTTC.

This clonotype was seen more than once but under ten times. The rearrangement uses TRBV29-1 and TRBJ2-5; a possible D gene is TRBD1 (6 bases). The germline V gene has CDR1 SQVTM and CDR2 ANQGSEA. The CDR3 has 12 residues. Trimming stripped 8 bases from V and 4 bases from J, with 14 bases between. The CDR3 DNA is TGCAGCACAGGACAGAGGGGAGAGACCCAGTACTTC. Translation: CSTGQRGETQYF.

This clonotype was observed many times. V usage is TRBV12-3 or TRBV12-4 and J usage is TRBJ1-2, with TRBD1 matching over 10 bases. The trim removed 2 bases at V and 7 bases at J, leaving 7 bases unmatched. The CDR3 runs 15 residues. Here the CDR3 reads CASSLRPGTGVGYTF. The DNA for the CDR3 is TGTGCCAGCAGTTTACGGCCCGGGACAGGGGTTGGCTACACCTTC.

This clonotype was seen a few times. This chain joins TRBV12-3 or TRBV12-4 and TRBJ1-1; no definite D call. This CDR3 contains 11 residues. Trimming removed 3 bases at V and 11 bases at J, with 10 bases between. Written as DNA, the CDR3 is TGTGCCAGCAGTTTTCACGGTGGGGCTTTCTTT. It codes for CASSFHGGAFF.

This clonotype was found a few times. The CDR3 DNA follows: TGTGCCAGCAGCTTAGCCGACTCCACCGGGGAGCTGTTTTTT. Protein: CASSLADSTGELFF. The chain employs TRBV7-2 and TRBJ2-2; the D is unclear. Germline values: CDR1 SGHTA, CDR2 FQGNSA. This CDR3 is 14 amino acids long. Trimming removed 0 bases at V and 4 bases at J, with 6 bases between.

The chain combines TRBV19 with TRBJ1-5; D gene uncertain. V was trimmed by 1 base and J by 5 bases, leaving 6 bases between them. The V gene's germline CDR1 is LNHDA and CDR2 SQIVND (reference sequence). The length of the CDR3 is 13 residues. DNA of the CDR3: TGTGCCAGTAGTATAGTTGGGTATCAGCCCCAGCATTTT. Its protein product is CASSIVGYQPQHF.

The chain carries TRBV28 and TRBJ2-7; 12 bases are a match to TRBD2. Per germline, CDR1 MDHEN and CDR2 SYDVKM. The CDR3 contains 18 residues. V lost 4 bases, J lost 4 bases, and 14 bases stayed unmatched. This CDR3 reads CASSSPPGLAGSIYEQYF. The CDR3 DNA follows: TGTGCCAGCAGTTCCCCCCCGGGACTAGCGGGTTCAATTTACGAGCAGTACTTC.

Concerning this clonotype: A much larger clone lies one base from this, so it may be a read error. The rearrangement links TRBV20-1 to TRBJ1-2; 8 positions match TRBD1. In germline, CDR1 is DFQATT, CDR2 SNEGSKA (reference sequence). The CDR3 is 12 residues long. The CDR3 here is CSAKDRVYGHTF. The CDR3 region has the DNA TGCAGTGCTAAGGACAGGGTCTATGGCCACACCTTC.

This clonotype was recorded many times. The rearrangement uses TRBV10-3 and TRBJ1-1; D may be TRBD1 (5 bases). The germline gives CDR1 ENHRY, CDR2 SYGVKD. V was trimmed by 3 bases and J by 3 bases, leaving 14 bases between them. CDR3 length equals 15 residues. The CDR3 nucleotides read TGTGCCATCAGTGACAGTGGGGACGGATACACTGAAGCTTTCTTT. Its protein product is CAISDSGDGYTEAFF.

The chain is built from TRBV6-2 or TRBV6-3 and TRBJ2-3; 9 nucleotides agree with TRBD2. This CDR3 has 14 residues. The V segment lost 4 bases and the J segment 3 bases; nucleotides outside the gene matches: 2. Germline assignment: CDR1 MNHEY and CDR2 SVGEGT. The CDR3 DNA reads as TGTGCCAGCAGTTTTAGCGGGAGTACAGATACGCAGTATTTT. This gives the protein CASSFSGSTDTQYF.

In this sample, this clonotype turned up many times. The chain couples TRBV19 to TRBJ2-2, with 8 positions matching TRBD1. The CDR3 covers 14 residues. Per the germline V gene, CDR1 is LNHDA and CDR2 is SQIVND (reference sequence). With 9 bases clipped from V and 6 bases from J, the junction kept 9 bases outside the gene matches. In DNA, the CDR3 is TGTGCCAGCAGCTCCGACAGGGGACCCGGGGAGCTGTTTTTT. Its translation: CASSSDRGPGELFF.

A note on this clonotype: It may be a read error: a sequence one base away is much more abundant. V gene TRBV2 combines with J gene TRBJ2-1, with D maybe TRBD2 (5 bases). The CDR3 consists of 16 residues. CDR1 and CDR2 (germline): SNHLY, FYNNEI. CDR3 DNA: TGTGCCAGCAGTGAAGGAGGAGGAAGCTCCTACAATGAGCGGTTCTTC. Translation gives CASSEGGGSSYNERFF.

This clonotype was counted a few times. The V gene is TRBV28, the J gene TRBJ2-1; no reliable D call. This CDR3 contains 16 residues. Per germline, CDR1 MDHEN and CDR2 SYDVKM. Trimming removed 6 bases at V and 0 bases at J, with 15 bases between. As DNA, the CDR3 is TGTGCCAGCAGCTGGAAACAGCCTACCTCCTACAATGAGCAGTTCTTC. Its protein is CASSWKQPTSYNEQFF. The whole variable domain, filled in from reference TRBV28 and TRBJ2-1, reads DVKVTQSSRYLVKRTGEKVFLECVQDMDHENMFWYRQDPGLGLRLIYFSYDVKMKEKGDIPEGYSVSREKKERFSLILESASTNQTSMYLCASSWKQPTSYNEQFFGPGTRLTVL.

This clonotype was found many times. This chain connects TRBV20-1 to TRBJ2-5, with 13 bases that match TRBD2. The V and J ends lost 3 bases and 5 bases, in that order; junction bases with no gene match: 3. This CDR3 is built from 14 residues. From germline, CDR1 is DFQATT and CDR2 SNEGSKA (reference sequence). CDR3 bases: TGCAGTGCTAGGTTACTAGCGGGAGGGGAGACCCAGTACTTC. It yields the protein CSARLLAGGETQYF.

This clonotype was seen a few times. The chain joins TRBV19 to TRBJ2-5; TRBD2 matches at 7 bases. Germline values: CDR1 LNHDA, CDR2 SQIVND (reference sequence). V dropped 5 bases and J dropped 2; count of bases not matched to a gene: 5. The CDR3 extends over 14 amino acids. The CDR3: CASSVGTKQETQYF. The CDR3 DNA follows: TGTGCCAGTAGTGTGGGGACTAAACAAGAGACCCAGTACTTC. The full variable domain, completed using reference TRBV19 and TRBJ2-5, is DGGITQSPKYLFRKEGQNVTLSCEQNLNHDAMYWYRQDPGQGLRLIYYSQIVNDFQKGDIAEGYSVSREKKESFPLTVTSAQKNPTAFYLCASSVGTKQETQYFGPGTRLLVL.

This clonotype was seen a few times. The chain is built from TRBV27 and TRBJ1-2, with 9 positions matching TRBD1. V lost 4 bases and J lost 3; bases outside the gene matches: 3. This CDR3 comprises 14 residues. Germline V gives CDR1 MNHEY, CDR2 SMNVEV (reference sequence). As DNA, the CDR3 is TGTGCCAGCAGTTCACAGGGGGCGGACTATGGCTACACCTTC. Translating it yields CASSSQGADYGYTF.

The CDR3 here is CASSHRTSGRPYEQYF. CDR3 in DNA: TGTGCCAGCAGCCATCGGACTAGCGGGCGCCCCTACGAGCAGTACTTC. This sequence joins TRBV27 and TRBJ2-7; TRBD2 aligns across 11 bases. CDR1 MNHEY and CDR2 SMNVEV come from the germline V gene (reference sequence). The CDR3 totals 16 residues. The junction had 9 bases not matched to a gene; V was cut back by 6 bases and J by 2 bases.

V usage is TRBV6-5 and J usage is TRBJ2-5, with D unresolved. CDR3 length: 14 residues. V was cut by 2 bases and J by 3 bases, with 10 bases left in between. The germline V gene has CDR1 MNHEY and CDR2 SVGAGI. The CDR3 DNA sequence: TGTGCCAGCAGTTACGCCCCATCGAAAGAGACCCAGTACTTC. Protein product: CASSYAPSKETQYF.

The rearrangement links TRBV29-1 to TRBJ2-1; 9 bases map to TRBD1. Per the germline V gene, CDR1 is SQVTM and CDR2 is ANQGSEA. The CDR3 is 15 residues long. V was clipped by 0 bases and J by 7 bases; unmatched bases: 7. As DNA, the CDR3 is TGCAGCGTTGAAGACATGGGACAGGGCGGTAATGAGCAGTTCTTC. Protein: CSVEDMGQGGNEQFF.